The text below deals with one T cell receptor beta chain. As yet, its antigen is unknown. These data are taken from a study of radiation and T cells in renal cell carcinoma. Study conclusions and caveats: Baseline intratumoral clonotype presence is unknown without pretreatment biopsies. From baseline, blood top tumor clonotypes peaked at 2 weeks post-radiation.

Sequenced by immunoSEQ multiplex PCR; TCRdb stores in-frame clones only, minus some. The table has roughly 130,000 clones, approximately 91% seen once. The germline CDR1 and CDR2 sequences are ENHRY and SYGVKD. Unmatched junction bases numbered 1, after V lost 5 bases and J lost 4 bases. CDR3 size: 13 residues. Time point: baseline pretreatment blood. As to treatment: 15 Gy SBRT to primary tumor, nephrectomy 4 weeks later. Radiation-treated patients gave blood at baseline, week 2 and week 4. This renal cell carcinoma was of the clear cell type. The V call is TRBV10-3, the J call TRBJ2-2; 7 bases fit TRBD1. The TCR sequence derives from a woman aged 45-65 years with renal cell carcinoma. The material sequenced was blood, taken from a patient whose treatment included radiotherapy and nephrectomy. CDR3 in amino acids: CAISWDSTGELFF. The CDR3 DNA is TGTGCCATCAGTTGGGACAGCACCGGGGAGCTGTTTTTT.